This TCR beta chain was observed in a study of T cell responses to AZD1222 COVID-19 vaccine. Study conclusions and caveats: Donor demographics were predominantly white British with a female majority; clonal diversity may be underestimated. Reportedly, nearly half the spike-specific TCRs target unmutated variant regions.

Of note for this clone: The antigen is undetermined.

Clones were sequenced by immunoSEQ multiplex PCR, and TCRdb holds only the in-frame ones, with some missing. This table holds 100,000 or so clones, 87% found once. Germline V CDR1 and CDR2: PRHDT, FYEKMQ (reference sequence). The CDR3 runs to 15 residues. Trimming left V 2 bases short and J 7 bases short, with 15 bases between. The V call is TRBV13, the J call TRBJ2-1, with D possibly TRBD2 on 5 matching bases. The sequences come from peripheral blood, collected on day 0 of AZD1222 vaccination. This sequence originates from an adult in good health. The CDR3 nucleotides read TGTGCCAGCAGCTTAAGAGCGACGAGGGTTAATGAGCAGTTCTTC. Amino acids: CASSLRATRVNEQFF.